This TCR beta chain was identified during a study of CD8+ T cells in alopecia areata. RNA was extracted and reverse transcribed into cDNA as the sequencing template. The repertoire was sequenced with immunoSEQ multiplex PCR; TCRdb's copy has only in-frame clones and lacks some. This sample has roughly 120,000 clones and no singletons, with 20% in the ten largest. This clone was seen more than once but under ten times. Gene names and germline refer to mouse. The read terminates 4 residues ahead of where the CDR3 ends, so the germline J gene completes it. In the same sample, other DNA sequences code for this CDR3. In germline, CDR1 is NNHDY, CDR2 SYVADS. The V and J ends lost 2 bases and 3 bases, in that order; junction bases with no gene match: 4. The CDR3 extends over 14 amino acids.

This sequence originates from a C3H/HeJ mouse with alopecia areata. Mouse MHC haplotype: H2-k. The rearrangement links TRBV13-3 to TRBJ2-7; 8 positions match TRBD2. The sample was lesional skin. CDR3 residues: CASSEGGGDYEQYF. The DNA read from the CDR3 is TGTGCCAGCAGTGAAGGTGGGGGGGACTAT.